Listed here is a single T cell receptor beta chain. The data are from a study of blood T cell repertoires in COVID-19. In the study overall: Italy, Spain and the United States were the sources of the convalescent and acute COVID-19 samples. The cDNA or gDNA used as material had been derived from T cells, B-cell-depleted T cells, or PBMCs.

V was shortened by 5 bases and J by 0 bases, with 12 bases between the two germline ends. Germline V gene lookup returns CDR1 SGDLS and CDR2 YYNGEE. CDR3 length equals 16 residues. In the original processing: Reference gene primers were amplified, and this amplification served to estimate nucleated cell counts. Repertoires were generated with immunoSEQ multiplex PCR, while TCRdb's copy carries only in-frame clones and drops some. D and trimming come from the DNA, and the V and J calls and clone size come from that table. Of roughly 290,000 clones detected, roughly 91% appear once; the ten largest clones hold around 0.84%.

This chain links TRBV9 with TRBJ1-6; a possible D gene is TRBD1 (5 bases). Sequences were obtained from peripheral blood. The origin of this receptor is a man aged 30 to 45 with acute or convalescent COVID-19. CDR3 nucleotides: TGTGCCAGCAGTCCCGAGCAGGGCTCCTATAATTCACCCCTCCACTTT. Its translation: CASSPEQGSYNSPLHF.